This entry describes one T cell receptor beta chain. The sample is drawn from a study of blood T cell repertoires in COVID-19. In the study overall: Spain, Italy and the United States supplied samples that represented acute and convalescent COVID-19.

Under the authors' procedure: Reference gene primer amplification gave estimated nucleated cell counts. Data came from immunoSEQ multiplex PCR; TCRdb stores just in-frame clones and leaves some out. V and J calls plus clone size are reproduced from that table; the DNA served to infer D and trimming. This table holds 150,000 to 200,000 clones, roughly 80% found once. During active infection, Seattle patients enrolled and were then monitored through disease. The trim removed 1 base at V and 4 bases at J, leaving 9 bases unmatched. The CDR3 is made up of 17 amino acids. Germline values: CDR1 SGHNT, CDR2 YENEEA.

What was sequenced was peripheral blood. This receptor was identified in a woman aged 40 to 55 with COVID-19, enrolled during active disease. The chain joins TRBV11-3 to TRBJ2-2; 7 positions match TRBD1. The CDR3 DNA sequence: TGTGCCAGCAGCTTAGGGGGCGAGGGGGCGGGCACCGGGGAGCTGTTTTTT. This sequence encodes CASSLGGEGAGTGELFF.